This TCR beta chain was found in a study of T-cell reconstitution after alpha-beta-depleted transplantation in children. Whole-study findings and limits: Some patients showed high day-60 TCRbeta diversity, which derived from surviving recipient T cells and thymic progenitors.

With regard to this clonotype: Its antigen is undetermined. Compared with germline, one end of the junction differs, possibly owing to a read error.

The TCRbeta library incorporated unique molecular identifiers. TCRdb reprocessed the PCR reads via MiXCR and lists one record per CDR3 protein. The sample includes roughly 300,000 distinct CDR3 sequences, around 10% of them seen just once. This specimen consisted of peripheral blood, obtained 180 days after TCRalphabeta/CD19-depleted stem cell transplant. This sequence originates from a male patient aged 2-10 years who had a stem cell transplant for chronic granulomatous disease, so the T cells may come from the graft donor.

The CDR3 loop reads CASSLGDFSSRFF. CDR3 in DNA: TGTGCCAGCAGCTTAGGGGACTTCTCGAGTAGGTTTTTC. V is TRBV7-9 and J is TRBJ2-1, with D possibly matching TRBD2 (6 bases). The CDR3 runs 13 residues. The germline V gene encodes CDR1 SEHNR and CDR2 FQNEAQ (reference sequence).